These 7 T cell receptor beta chains were sequenced from one sample in a study of blood T cell repertoires in COVID-19. Repertoires were generated with immunoSEQ multiplex PCR, while TCRdb's copy carries only in-frame clones and drops some. The sample has under 50,000 clones, about three quarters seen once; the top ten hold about 20%. The sequencing input was peripheral blood. These receptors were obtained from a human donor with active or convalescent COVID-19. The donor label of this sample is uncertain.

This clone was observed a single time. This chain joins TRBV2 and TRBJ2-5; TRBD1 aligns across 8 bases. The V and J ends lost 1 base and 0 bases, in that order; junction bases with no gene match: 1. The germline V gene encodes CDR1 SNHLY and CDR2 FYNNEI. The length of the CDR3 is 15 residues. The CDR3 is CASSEDRGNQETQYF. In nucleotides, the CDR3 is TGTGCCAGCAGTGAAGACAGGGGGAACCAAGAGACCCAGTACTTC.

As concerns this clone: A read error may account for a junction end that differs from germline. This rearrangement joins TRBV4-1 to TRBJ1-1; 10 bases line up with TRBD1. This CDR3 has 18 residues. Germline V gene sequence: CDR1 MGHRA, CDR2 YSYEKL. The CDR3 DNA reads as TGCGCCAGCAGCCAGGTAAGGGGACAGGGGACCTCGAACCCTGAAGCTTTCTTT. This encodes CASSQVRGQGTSNPEAFF.

This rearrangement joins TRBV5-4 to TRBJ2-7; D not resolved. Trimming pared 0 bases from V and 7 bases from J, leaving 5 bases between. The germline CDR1 and CDR2 sequences are SGHNT and YYREEE (reference sequence). The CDR3 has 11 residues. The CDR3 nucleotides are TGTGCCAGCAGCTTGGACGGGGAGCAGTACTTC. Translated: CASSLDGEQYF. Drawing the rest from reference TRBV5-4 and TRBJ2-7, the complete variable domain is ETGVTQSPTHLIKTRGQQVTLRCSSQSGHNTVSWYQQALGQGPQFIFQYYREEENGRGNFPPRFSGLQFPNYSSELNVNALELDDSALYLCASSLDGEQYFGPGTRLTVT.

This sequence joins TRBV19 and TRBJ1-1; possibly TRBD1 for D (5 bases). This CDR3 is built from 16 residues. Trimming removed 3 bases at V and 5 bases at J, with 19 bases between. CDR1 is LNHDA, CDR2 SQIVND, per germline (reference sequence). CDR3 DNA sequence: TGTGCCAGTAGTATGGGGGGTAGAGGCGCTAGGACTGAAGCTTTCTTT. Translation: CASSMGGRGARTEAFF. Drawing the rest from reference TRBV19 and TRBJ1-1, the complete variable domain is DGGITQSPKYLFRKEGQNVTLSCEQNLNHDAMYWYRQDPGQGLRLIYYSQIVNDFQKGDIAEGYSVSREKKESFPLTVTSAQKNPTAFYLCASSMGGRGARTEAFFGQGTRLTVV.

This rearrangement joins TRBV6-5 to TRBJ2-5; D not resolved. Trimming left V 6 bases short and J 5 bases short, with 19 bases between. CDR3 size: 15 residues. CDR1 is MNHEY and CDR2 is SVGAGI in the germline V gene. The CDR3 is CASSQFLGRLETQYF. Here the CDR3 DNA reads TGTGCCAGCAGCCAATTCTTGGGCCGGTTGGAGACCCAGTACTTC.

The chain has TRBV30 and TRBJ1-4; 7 positions match TRBD1. Trimming took 2 bases from V and 7 from J; bases not matched to a gene: 1. This CDR3 comprises 12 residues. The germline CDR1 and CDR2 sequences are GTSNPN and SVGIG (reference sequence). The DNA of the CDR3 is TGTGCCTGGAGTAAGGGGGCTGAAAAACTGTTTTTT. Encoded protein: CAWSKGAEKLFF. Using reference TRBV30 and TRBJ1-4 for the parts outside the CDR3, the full variable domain is SQTIHQWPATLVQPVGSPLSLECTVEGTSNPNLYWYRQAAGRGLQLLFYSVGIGQISSEVPQNLSASRPQDRQFILSSKKLLLSDSGFYLCAWSKGAEKLFFGSGTQLSVL.

The chain joins TRBV7-7 to TRBJ2-5, with D tentatively TRBD1 (5 bases). The germline V gene has CDR1 SSHAT and CDR2 FNYEAQ (reference sequence). The CDR3 runs to 15 residues. Trimming took 1 base from V and 0 from J, leaving 9 bases between them. CDR3 loop: CASSLGRVYQETQYF. CDR3 DNA sequence: TGTGCCAGCAGCTTAGGCAGGGTGTACCAAGAGACCCAGTACTTC.